This T cell receptor (beta chain) is drawn from a study of blood T cell repertoires in COVID-19. For the study at large: The United States, Italy and Spain supplied acute and convalescent COVID-19 samples. Nucleic acid was either cDNA or gDNA, and it came from T cells, B-cell-depleted T cells, or PBMCs.

This CDR3 is built from 13 residues. V was pared by 5 bases and J by 5 bases, with 4 bases of the junction left unmatched. The germline CDR1 and CDR2 sequences are LNHDA and SQIVND (reference sequence). How the authors handled the data: The authors estimated nucleated cell counts from reference gene primer amplification. Here immunoSEQ multiplex PCR was the method, and the copy in TCRdb shows in-frame clones only, minus some. Clone size and V and J calls were adopted from that table, with D and trimming inferred from the DNA. The sample has 65,000 to 85,000 clones, 78% seen once; the top ten hold more than 15%.

The source material was peripheral blood. The rearrangement joins TRBV19 to TRBJ1-2, with 8 bases fitting TRBD1. The TCR was taken from a human donor in a cohort sampled during active COVID-19. The CDR3 is CASSSRQGYGYTF. The CDR3 DNA reads as TGTGCCAGTAGTTCCCGACAGGGGTATGGCTACACCTTC.